This TCR beta chain was recorded in a study of blood T cell repertoires in COVID-19 (dated by TCRdb to 2019 to 2021). Turning to the overall study: Samples from collaborators originated in the United States, Italy and Spain and spanned both the acute and convalescent phases of COVID-19. The material from the prospective study consisted of cDNA or gDNA derived from T cells, B-cell-depleted T cells, or PBMCs. Subjects who had been exposed to COVID-19, were actively infected with it, or had recovered from it provided the deeply sampled blood TCRbeta repertoires that made up the dataset. The repertoires were released in a freely available public database meant as a resource for research on the immune response to SARS-CoV-2. The samples were drawn from two sources: the first 160 participants of the ongoing ImmuneRACE study, and some 1,300 subjects contributed by 6 global collaborators. A de-identified subject ID, COVID-19 status, age in years and sex were almost always included in the sample metadata. Where available, HLA class I and class II types were taken from metadata supplied by the sample provider and were not determined by assay-based typing.

One collaborating source in Seattle enrolled patients during active infection and followed them longitudinally through the course of disease. The collaborating institutions used their own protocols to collect whole blood in K2EDTA tubes. For TCRbeta analysis, collaborator samples were shipped as frozen whole blood, as isolated PBMCs, or as DNA extracted from either sample type. The immunoSEQ Assay, a bias-controlled multiplex PCR, was used to amplify TCRbeta CDR3 regions from genomic DNA. In the authors' own workflow: The number of nucleated cells in each sample was estimated from the amplification of reference gene primers within the assay. To quantify the absolute abundance of each unique TCRbeta CDR3 rearrangement, sequence reads were collapsed and filtered. Productive Simpson clonality was computed per sample as the square root of Simpson's diversity index over productive rearrangements. TCRdb limited this immuneACCESS table to in-frame rearrangements with V and J called. A share of clones is missing; checked studies link under half to unresolved V genes, and the rest is unexplained. V and J calls and clone size are given by that table; D and trimming were obtained from the DNA. Counted in this sample were about 190,000 clones; roughly 81% of them appeared once. Jointly, the top ten make up approximately 12% of the sample.

Worth noting for this clone: It has no known antigen specificity. One base away there is no much larger clone; base qualities are not given.

What the authors observed across the whole study: The amount of clinical and demographic metadata varied by source and participant and was provided uncurated.

Counted from cysteine to phenylalanine, this CDR3 has 16 amino acids. Only CDR3 DNA is held: 48 bases, read in frame from base 1. V and J are truncated by 4 bases and 2 bases respectively, leaving an intervening sequence of 15 bases. Via the germline V gene, CDR1 is MGHRA and CDR2 YSYEKL. The clonotype was recovered from a woman aged 80 or over with COVID-19, enrolled during active disease. This sequence uses TRBV4-1 and TRBJ1-5; matching of 6 bases hints at TRBD1 as the D gene. Sample: peripheral blood. The DNA sequence reads TGCGCCAGCAGCCCCGAGGAACAGGGCCGCAATCAGCCCCAGCATTTT. Its protein product is CASSPEEQGRNQPQHF.